The T cell receptor (beta chain) under discussion was sequenced for a study of blood T cell repertoires in COVID-19. Study-wide context: In each case, the material was cDNA or gDNA derived from T cells, B-cell-depleted T cells, or PBMCs.

Only in-frame clones appear in the TCRdb table, and some are missing; sequencing was by immunoSEQ multiplex PCR. The data contain some 300,000 clones, nearly 90% of them singletons. CDR1 and CDR2 (germline): KGHSH, LQKENI. Deletions cut 1 base from V and 0 bases from J, with 19 bases between. The CDR3 has 18 amino acids. Cohort allocation depended upon clinical history that participants reported. Two negative PCRs, clearance, or symptom resolution characterized the recovered Cohort 3 donors. This receptor was obtained from a woman aged 25 to 39 who had recovered from COVID-19. The chain has TRBV18 and TRBJ2-7, with D possibly matching TRBD2 (6 bases). The specimen sequenced was PBMCs or T cells enriched from blood (not recorded which). The CDR3 DNA follows: TGTGCCAGCTCACCACAGCTTAGCGGTATGAAGAACTCCTACGAGCAGTACTTC. It specifies CASSPQLSGMKNSYEQYF.